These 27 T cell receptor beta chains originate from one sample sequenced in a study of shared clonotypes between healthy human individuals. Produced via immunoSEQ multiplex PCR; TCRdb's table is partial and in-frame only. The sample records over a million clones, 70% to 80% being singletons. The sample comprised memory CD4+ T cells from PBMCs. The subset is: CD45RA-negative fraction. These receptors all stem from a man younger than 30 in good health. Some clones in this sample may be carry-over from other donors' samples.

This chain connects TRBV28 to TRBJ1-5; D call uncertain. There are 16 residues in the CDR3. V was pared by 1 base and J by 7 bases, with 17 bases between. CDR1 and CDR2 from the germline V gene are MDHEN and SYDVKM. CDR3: CASSLSYNRVDQPQHF. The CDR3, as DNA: TGTGCCAGCAGTTTATCCTATAATCGGGTAGACCAGCCCCAGCATTTT.

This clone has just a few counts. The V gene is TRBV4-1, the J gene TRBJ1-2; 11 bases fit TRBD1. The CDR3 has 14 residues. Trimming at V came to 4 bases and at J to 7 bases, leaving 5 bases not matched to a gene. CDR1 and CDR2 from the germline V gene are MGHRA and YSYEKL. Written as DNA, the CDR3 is TGCGCCAGCAGCCCATTGGGACAGGGGGGTGGCTACACCTTC. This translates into CASSPLGQGGGYTF.

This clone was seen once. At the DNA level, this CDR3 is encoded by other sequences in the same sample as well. The CDR3 here is CASTQGLNTEAFF. The CDR3 region has the DNA TGTGCCAGCACACAGGGATTGAACACTGAAGCTTTCTTT. The rearrangement joins TRBV2 to TRBJ1-1, with D perhaps matching TRBD1 (6 bases). Trimming left V 7 bases short and J 0 bases short, with 9 bases between. Germline V gene data show CDR1 as SNHLY and CDR2 as FYNNEI. The CDR3 is 13 amino acids.

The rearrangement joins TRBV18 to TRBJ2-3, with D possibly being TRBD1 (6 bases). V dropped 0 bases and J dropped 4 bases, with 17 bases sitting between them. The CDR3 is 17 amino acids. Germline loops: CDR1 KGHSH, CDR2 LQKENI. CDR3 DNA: TGTGCCAGCTCACCACCGGGGGCGGTTAATTACGCAGATACGCAGTATTTT. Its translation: CASSPPGAVNYADTQYF.

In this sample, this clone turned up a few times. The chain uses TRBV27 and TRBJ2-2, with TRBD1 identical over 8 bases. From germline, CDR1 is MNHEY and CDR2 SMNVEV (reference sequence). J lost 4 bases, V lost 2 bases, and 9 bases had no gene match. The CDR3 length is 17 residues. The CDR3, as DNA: TGTGCCAGCAGTTTAAGGAGGACAGGGACACCCACCGGGGAGCTGTTTTTT. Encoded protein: CASSLRRTGTPTGELFF.

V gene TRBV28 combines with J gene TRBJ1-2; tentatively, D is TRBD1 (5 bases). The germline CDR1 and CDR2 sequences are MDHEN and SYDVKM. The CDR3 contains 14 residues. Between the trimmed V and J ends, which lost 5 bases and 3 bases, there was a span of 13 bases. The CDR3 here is CASSTGLSHYGYTF. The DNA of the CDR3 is TGTGCCAGCAGTACAGGCCTTTCGCACTATGGCTACACCTTC.

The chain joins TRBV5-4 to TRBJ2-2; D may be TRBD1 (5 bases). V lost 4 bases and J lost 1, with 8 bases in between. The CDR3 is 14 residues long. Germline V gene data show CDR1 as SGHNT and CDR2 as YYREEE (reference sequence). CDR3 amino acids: CASSIDRNTGELFF. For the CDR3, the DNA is TGTGCCAGCAGCATAGACAGGAACACCGGGGAGCTGTTTTTT. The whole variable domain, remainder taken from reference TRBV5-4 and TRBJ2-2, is ETGVTQSPTHLIKTRGQQVTLRCSSQSGHNTVSWYQQALGQGPQFIFQYYREEENGRGNFPPRFSGLQFPNYSSELNVNALELDDSALYLCASSIDRNTGELFFGEGSRLTVL.

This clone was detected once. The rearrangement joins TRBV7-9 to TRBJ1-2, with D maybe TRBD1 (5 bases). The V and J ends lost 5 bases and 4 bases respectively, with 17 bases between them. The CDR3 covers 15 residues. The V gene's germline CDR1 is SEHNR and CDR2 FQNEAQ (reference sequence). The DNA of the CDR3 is TGTGCCAGCAGCCCCCTCCTGGGAGGGGTCTATGGCTACACCTTC. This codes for CASSPLLGGVYGYTF.

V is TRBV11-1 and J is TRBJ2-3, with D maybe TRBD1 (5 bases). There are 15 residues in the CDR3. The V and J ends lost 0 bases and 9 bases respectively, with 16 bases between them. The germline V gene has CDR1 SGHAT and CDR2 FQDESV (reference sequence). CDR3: CASSLAVGDAGTQYF. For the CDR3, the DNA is TGTGCCAGCAGCTTAGCGGTTGGGGATGCAGGGACGCAGTATTTT.

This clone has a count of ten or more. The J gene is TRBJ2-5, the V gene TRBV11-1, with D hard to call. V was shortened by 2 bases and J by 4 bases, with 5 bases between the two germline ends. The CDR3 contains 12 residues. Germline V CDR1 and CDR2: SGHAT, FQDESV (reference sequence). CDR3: CASSLIVETQYF. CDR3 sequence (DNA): TGTGCCAGCAGCTTAATAGTAGAGACCCAGTACTTC.

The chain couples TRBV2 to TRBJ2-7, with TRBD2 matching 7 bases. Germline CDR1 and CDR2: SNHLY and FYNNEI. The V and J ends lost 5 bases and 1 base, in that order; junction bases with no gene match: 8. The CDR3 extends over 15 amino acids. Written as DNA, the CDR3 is TGTGCCAGCAGTAAGGAAGCGGGACTTTCCTACGAGCAGTACTTC. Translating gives CASSKEAGLSYEQYF.

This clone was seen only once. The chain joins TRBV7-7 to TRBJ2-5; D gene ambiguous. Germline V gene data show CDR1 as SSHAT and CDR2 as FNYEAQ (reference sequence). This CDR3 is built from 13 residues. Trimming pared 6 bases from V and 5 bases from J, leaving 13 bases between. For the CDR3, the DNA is TGTGCCAGCAGGCAAGGGCCATCGGAGACCCAGTACTTC. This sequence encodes CASRQGPSETQYF.

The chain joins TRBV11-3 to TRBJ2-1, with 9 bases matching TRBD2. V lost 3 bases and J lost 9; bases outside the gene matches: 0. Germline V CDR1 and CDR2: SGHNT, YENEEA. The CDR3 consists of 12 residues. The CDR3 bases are TGTGCCAGCAGCTTTAGCGGGAGTGAGCAGTTCTTC. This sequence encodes CASSFSGSEQFF.

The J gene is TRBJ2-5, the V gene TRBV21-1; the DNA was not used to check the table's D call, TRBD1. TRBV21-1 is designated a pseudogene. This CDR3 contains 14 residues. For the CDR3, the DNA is TGTGCCAGCCCCTACCAGGGTTTTGACGAGACCCAGTACTTC. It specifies CASPYQGFDETQYF.

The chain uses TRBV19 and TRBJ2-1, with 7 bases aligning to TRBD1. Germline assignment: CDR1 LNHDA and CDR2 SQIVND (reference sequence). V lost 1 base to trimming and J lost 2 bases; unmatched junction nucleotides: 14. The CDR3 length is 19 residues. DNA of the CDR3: TGTGCCAGTAGTATAGGGGTAGGGGGCGCCTCAGACCCCTACAATGAGCAGTTCTTC. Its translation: CASSIGVGGASDPYNEQFF.

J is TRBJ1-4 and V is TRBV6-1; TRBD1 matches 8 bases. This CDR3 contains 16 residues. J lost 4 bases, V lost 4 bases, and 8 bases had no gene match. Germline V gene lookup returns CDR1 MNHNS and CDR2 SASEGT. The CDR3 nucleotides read TGTGCCAGCAGTGCCTCGGACAGGGAGTATAATGAAAAACTGTTTTTT. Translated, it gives CASSASDREYNEKLFF.

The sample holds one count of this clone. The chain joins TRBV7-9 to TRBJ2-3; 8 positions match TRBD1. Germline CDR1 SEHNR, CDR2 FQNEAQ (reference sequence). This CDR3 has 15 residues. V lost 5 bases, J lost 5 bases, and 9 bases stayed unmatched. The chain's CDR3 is CASSLHDRGIDTQYF. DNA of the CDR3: TGTGCCAGCAGCCTCCACGACAGGGGCATAGATACGCAGTATTTT.

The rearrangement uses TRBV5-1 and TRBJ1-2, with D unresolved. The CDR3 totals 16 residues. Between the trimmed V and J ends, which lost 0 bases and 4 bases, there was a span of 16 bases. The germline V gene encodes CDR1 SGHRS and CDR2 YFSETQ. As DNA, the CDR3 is TGCGCCAGCAGCTTGGAAGGTCGGGCGGCCTTCTATGGCTACACCTTC. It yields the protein CASSLEGRAAFYGYTF.

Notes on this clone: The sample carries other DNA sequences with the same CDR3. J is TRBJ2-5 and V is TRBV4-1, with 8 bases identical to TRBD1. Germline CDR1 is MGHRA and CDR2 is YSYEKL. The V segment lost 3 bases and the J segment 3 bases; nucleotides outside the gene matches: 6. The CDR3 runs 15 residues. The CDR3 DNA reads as TGCGCCAGCAGCCAGGATGGGACAGGCGAAGAGACCCAGTACTTC. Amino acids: CASSQDGTGEETQYF.

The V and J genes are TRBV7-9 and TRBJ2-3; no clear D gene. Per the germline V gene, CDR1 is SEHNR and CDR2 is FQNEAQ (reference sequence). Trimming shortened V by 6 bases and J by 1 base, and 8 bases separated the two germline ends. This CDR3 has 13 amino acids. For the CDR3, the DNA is TGTGCCAGCAGTATCTGGGGCACAGATACGCAGTATTTT. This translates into CASSIWGTDTQYF.

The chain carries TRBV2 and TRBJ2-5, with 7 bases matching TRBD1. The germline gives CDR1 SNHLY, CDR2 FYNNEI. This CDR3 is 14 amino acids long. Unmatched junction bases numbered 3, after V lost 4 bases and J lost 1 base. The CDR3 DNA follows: TGTGCCAGCAGTGGAGACAGGGTCCAAGAGACCCAGTACTTC. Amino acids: CASSGDRVQETQYF.

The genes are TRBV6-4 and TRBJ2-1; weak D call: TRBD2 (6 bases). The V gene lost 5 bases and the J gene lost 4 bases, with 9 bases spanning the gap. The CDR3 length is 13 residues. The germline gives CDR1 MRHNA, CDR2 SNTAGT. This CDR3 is CASSLTRYNEQFF. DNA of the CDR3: TGTGCCAGCAGTTTGACTAGGTACAATGAGCAGTTCTTC.

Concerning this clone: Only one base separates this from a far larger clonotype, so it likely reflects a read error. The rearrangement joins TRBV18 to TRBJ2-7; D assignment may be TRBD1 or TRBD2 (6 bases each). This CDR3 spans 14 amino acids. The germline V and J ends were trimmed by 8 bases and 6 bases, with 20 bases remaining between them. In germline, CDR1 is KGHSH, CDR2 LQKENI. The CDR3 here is CASPQGIVSGEQYF. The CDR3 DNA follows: TGTGCCAGCCCACAGGGAATTGTTAGCGGCGAGCAGTACTTC.

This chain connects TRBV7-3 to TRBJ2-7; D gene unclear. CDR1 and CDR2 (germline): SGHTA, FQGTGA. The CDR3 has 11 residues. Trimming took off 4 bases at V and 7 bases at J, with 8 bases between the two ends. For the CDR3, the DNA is TGTGCCAGCAGCTCTCGGATAGAGCAGTACTTC. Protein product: CASSSRIEQYF.

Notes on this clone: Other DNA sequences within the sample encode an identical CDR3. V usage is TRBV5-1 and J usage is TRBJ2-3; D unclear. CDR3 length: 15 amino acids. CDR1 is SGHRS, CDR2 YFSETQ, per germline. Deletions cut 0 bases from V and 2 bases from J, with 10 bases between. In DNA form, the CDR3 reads TGCGCCAGCAGCTTGGCCGGTGGCTACACAGATACGCAGTATTTT. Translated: CASSLAGGYTDTQYF.

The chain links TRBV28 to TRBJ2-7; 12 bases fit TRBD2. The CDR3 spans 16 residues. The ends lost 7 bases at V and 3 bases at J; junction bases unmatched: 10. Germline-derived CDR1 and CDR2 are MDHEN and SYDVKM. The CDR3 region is CASTPGLAGLNYEQYF. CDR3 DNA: TGTGCCAGCACCCCGGGACTAGCGGGCCTAAACTACGAGCAGTACTTC.

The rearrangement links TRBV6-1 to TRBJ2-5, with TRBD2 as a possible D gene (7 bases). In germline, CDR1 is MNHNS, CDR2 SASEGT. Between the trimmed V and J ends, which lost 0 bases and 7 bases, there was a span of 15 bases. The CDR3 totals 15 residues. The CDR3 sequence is CASSEAEGGLGTQYF. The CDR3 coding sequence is TGTGCCAGCAGTGAAGCGGAGGGGGGGTTAGGGACCCAGTACTTC.